The T cell receptor beta chain described here comes from a study of cytomegalovirus exposure and HLA in healthy donors. The CDR3 has 13 amino acids. Looked up from germline, CDR1 is SGHTA and CDR2 is FQGNSA. The ends were cut back, 3 bases at V and 4 bases at J, with 9 bases in the middle. Findings and limits, study-wide: Reportedly, diagnosis of cytomegalovirus status by the classifier showed high specificity and sensitivity. Associated with cytomegalovirus, according to the listing, were 150 to 200 TCR beta chains.

Libraries were prepared by immunoSEQ multiplex PCR; TCRdb keeps only in-frame clonotypes and omits some of them. The sample shows around 80,000 clones, 85% to 95% of them seen only once. Separation from the approximately 710-subject first cohort characterized the roughly 120-subject validation cohort, to which the donors belonged. This clone has only one observation. As yet, its antigen is unknown. The J gene is TRBJ1-1, the V gene TRBV7-2; D is perhaps TRBD1 (6 bases). The origin of this receptor is a young woman in good health and CMV-seronegative. Sequenced: PBMCs. This chain's CDR3 is CASSFQQGTEAFF. DNA of the CDR3: TGTGCCAGCAGCTTTCAACAGGGCACTGAAGCTTTCTTT.